The subject of this entry is one T cell receptor beta chain. The antigen is undetermined. TCRdb's copy holds only in-frame clones and misses some; the assay was immunoSEQ multiplex PCR. This table has some 87,000 clones, roughly 95% appearing once. This entry belongs to a study of cytomegalovirus exposure and HLA in healthy donors. Study results and limitations: Investigators reported 164 TCR beta chains as tied to cytomegalovirus. Most TCR sequences were seen very rarely across donors, but some public TCRs occurred in many. Confirmation in vitro established that a few CMV-associated chains were specific for CMV antigens.

The donors were in the roughly 130-subject validation cohort; that cohort was separate from the roughly 660-subject first cohort. The source material was PBMCs. The source is a woman aged 18-35 years in good health and CMV-seronegative.

The CDR3 protein is CASSLGSGGRLEQFF. In DNA, the CDR3 is TGTGCCAGCAGTCTAGGCAGCGGGGGCAGGTTGGAGCAGTTCTTC. This chain links TRBV6-1 with TRBJ2-1; 8 bases agree with TRBD2. The V and J ends lost 5 bases and 10 bases, in that order; junction bases with no gene match: 13. The germline CDR1 and CDR2 sequences are MNHNS and SASEGT. There are 15 residues in the CDR3.